The source of this T cell receptor beta chain is a study of PD-1 blockade in mismatch repair-deficient tumors. Germline V gives CDR1 LNHDA, CDR2 SQIVND (reference sequence). V gave up 2 bases and J gave up 5 bases; unmatched junction bases: 6. The CDR3 contains 17 residues. Study-wide points: After pembrolizumab, tumor-resident clones rose rapidly, then generally contracted before radiologic responses.

Concerning this clone itself: Its antigen is as yet unknown.

Every patient had mismatch repair deficiency by PCR or immunohistochemistry. Three pembrolizumab responders had their TCRs sequenced. Here immunoSEQ multiplex PCR was the method, and the copy in TCRdb shows in-frame clones only, minus some. Among 30,000 to 45,000 clones, over 80% were seen once, and the ten largest hold around 0.99%. The clonotype was recovered from an adult with mismatch repair-deficient cancer. This sequence joins TRBV19 and TRBJ2-2; 12 positions agree with TRBD2. The specimen was PBMCs, collected roughly nine months after starting pembrolizumab. The CDR3 region is CASSIPRLAGATGELFF. In nucleotides, the CDR3 is TGTGCCAGTAGTATACCCCGACTAGCGGGAGCTACCGGGGAGCTGTTTTTT.